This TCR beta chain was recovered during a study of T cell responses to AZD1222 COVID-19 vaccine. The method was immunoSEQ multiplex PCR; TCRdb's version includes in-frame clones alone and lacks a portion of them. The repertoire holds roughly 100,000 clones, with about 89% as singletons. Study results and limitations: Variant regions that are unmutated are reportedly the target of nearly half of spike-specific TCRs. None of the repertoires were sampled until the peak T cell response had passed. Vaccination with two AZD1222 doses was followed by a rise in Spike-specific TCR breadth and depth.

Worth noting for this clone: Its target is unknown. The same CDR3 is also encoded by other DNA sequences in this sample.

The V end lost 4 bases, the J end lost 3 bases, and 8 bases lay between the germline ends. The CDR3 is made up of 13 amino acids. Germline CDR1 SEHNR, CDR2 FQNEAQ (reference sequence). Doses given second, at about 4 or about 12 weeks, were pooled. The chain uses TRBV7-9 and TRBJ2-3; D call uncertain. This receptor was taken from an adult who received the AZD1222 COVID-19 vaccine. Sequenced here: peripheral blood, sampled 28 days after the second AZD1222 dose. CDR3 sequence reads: CASSSSGTDTQYF. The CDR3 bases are TGTGCCAGCAGCTCCTCAGGTACAGATACGCAGTATTTT.